This TCR beta chain is drawn from a study of T cells in women clearing cervical HPV infection. Study conclusions and caveats: CIN3+ cases had significantly higher TCR richness than controls; evenness did not differ. Unknown T-cell numbers per sample may underlie the richness differences.

Notes on this clone: Its antigen is still unknown.

TCRdb keeps only in-frame clones here, not all; method: immunoSEQ multiplex PCR. The sample includes approximately 31,000 clones. The sequencing sample was made of blood buffy coat. The source is a woman between 18 and 70 years old with a cervical HPV16 infection that either progressed to CIN3+ or cleared (not recorded which).

The CDR3: CASSPSNYGYTF. The DNA read from the CDR3 is TGTGCCAGCAGCCCCTCTAACTATGGC. The genes are TRBV5-6 and TRBJ1-2, with D unresolved. Read data end 3 residues before the CDR3 end; the end is taken from the germline J gene. The CDR3 length is 12 residues. Germline CDR1 and CDR2: SGHDT and YYEEEE. V shed 4 bases and J shed 0 bases, with 4 bases lying between them.